This T cell receptor (beta chain) is drawn from a study of metastatic and nonmetastatic thyroid tumors. Study information: Blood and tumor or nodule tissue repertoires from malignant and benign thyroid patients were compared.

On this clone itself: Its antigen is still unknown.

TCRdb re-called the PCR reads with MiXCR. The sample lists roughly 81,000 clones; around 9.1% were seen once. No treatment had been given to any patient before thyroid surgery. The CDR3 is made up of 14 amino acids. V dropped 6 bases and J dropped 2 bases, with 12 bases sitting between them. The germline gives CDR1 MNHNS, CDR2 SASEGT. Study-level results: TCR beta diversity was reportedly significantly higher in malignant thyroid tumors than benign nodules, in blood and tumor.

This receptor was obtained from a female donor with papillary thyroid cancer or a benign thyroid nodule (not recorded which). Some clones in this sample may be carry-over from other donors' samples. Sequences were obtained from blood. The chain recombines TRBV6-1 with TRBJ2-3; D is unclear. CDR3 region: CASRPLADTDTQYF. The CDR3 nucleotides are TGTGCCAGCAGGCCTCTCGCGGACACAGATACGCAGTATTTT.